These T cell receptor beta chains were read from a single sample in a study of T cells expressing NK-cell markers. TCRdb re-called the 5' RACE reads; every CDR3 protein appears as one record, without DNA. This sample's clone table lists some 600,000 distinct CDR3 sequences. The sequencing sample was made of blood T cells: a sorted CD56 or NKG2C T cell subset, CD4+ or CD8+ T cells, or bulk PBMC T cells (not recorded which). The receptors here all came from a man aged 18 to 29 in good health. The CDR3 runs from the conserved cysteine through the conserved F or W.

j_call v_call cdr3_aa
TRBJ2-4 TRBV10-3 CAISDPWGLGYF
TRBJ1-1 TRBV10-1 CASSEQGHSEAFF
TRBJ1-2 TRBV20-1 CSANPPRVGGGYTF
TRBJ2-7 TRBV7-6 CASSLGTSGMYEQYF
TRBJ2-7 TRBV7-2 CASSLDGFGRGVF
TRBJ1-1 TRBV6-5 CASSSTGGGTEAFF
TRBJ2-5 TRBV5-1 CASSLVVGRALRETQYF
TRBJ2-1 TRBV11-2 CASSLDFGTQYNEQFF
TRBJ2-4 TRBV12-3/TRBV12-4 CASSLMTPLAKNIQYF
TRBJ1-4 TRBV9 CASSTRDRGHDNEKLFF
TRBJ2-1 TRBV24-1 CATSESREQFF
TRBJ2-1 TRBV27 CASSFFSGSRIHEQFF
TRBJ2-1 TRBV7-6 CASSLLAGGYEQFF
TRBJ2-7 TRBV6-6 CASAPSVNYEQYF
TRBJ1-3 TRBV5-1 CASSSGQLSGNTIYF
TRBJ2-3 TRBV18 CASSSPSTGGTDTQYF
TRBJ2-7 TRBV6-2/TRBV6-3 CASSYKGRDRNEQYF
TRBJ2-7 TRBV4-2 CASSQDPNSAIHF
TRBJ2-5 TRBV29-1 CNIVQGGDETQYF
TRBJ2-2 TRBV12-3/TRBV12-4 CASRQGAHGGELFF
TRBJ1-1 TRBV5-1 CASSFGPENTEAFF
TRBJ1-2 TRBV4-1 CASSQDRSGTVYGYTF
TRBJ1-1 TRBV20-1 CSARDQRGTILNTEAFF
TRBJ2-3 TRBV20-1 CSASGQKITDTQYF
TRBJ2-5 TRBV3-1 CASSQGLRDSLEETQYF
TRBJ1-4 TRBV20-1 CSARRGNEKLFF
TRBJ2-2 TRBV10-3 CAIRTGTSEVGELFF
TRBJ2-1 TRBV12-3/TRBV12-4 CASRPSGREQFF
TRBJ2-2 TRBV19 CASREQGALITGELFF
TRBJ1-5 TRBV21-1 CASPGFSNQPQHF
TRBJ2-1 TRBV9 CASSVGGETGGDEQFF
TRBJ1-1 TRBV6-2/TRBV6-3 CASSRTGRDTEAFF
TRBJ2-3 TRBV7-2 CASRLAGASHTDTQYF
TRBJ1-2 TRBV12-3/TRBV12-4 CASSPDPGGYGYTF
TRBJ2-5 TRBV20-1 CSARDPDPETQYF
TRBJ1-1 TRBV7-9 CASTLVRDTEAFF
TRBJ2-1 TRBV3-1 CASSPRTPNEQFF
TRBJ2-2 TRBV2 CASSERGSGRWTGSNTGELFF
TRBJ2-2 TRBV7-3 CASSLKLASNTGELFF
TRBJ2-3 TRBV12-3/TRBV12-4 CASSLAGGVDTQYF
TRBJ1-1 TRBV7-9 CASRVDRDAEAFF
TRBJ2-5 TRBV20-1 CSACEASQETQYF